Described below is a single TCR beta chain sequence and its context. This entry is derived from a study of blood T cell repertoires in COVID-19. CDR1 and CDR2 (germline): SQVTM, ANQGSEA. The CDR3 spans 11 residues. Trimming cost V 4 bases and J 3 bases, with 7 bases left between them. The assay was immunoSEQ multiplex PCR, and TCRdb's table has in-frame clones only and misses some. The table includes over 50,000 clones, 75% to 95% detected once. The sequenced material came from peripheral blood. This clonotype originated in a man aged 45 to 65 with active COVID-19. This chain joins TRBV29-1 and TRBJ2-7; unclear D gene. CDR3 bases: TGCAGCGTTGCGACTTACTACGAGCAGTACTTC. Translation gives CSVATYYEQYF.